Below are 14 T cell receptor beta chains sequenced from a single sample in a study of blood T cell repertoires in COVID-19. TCRdb's table, derived via immunoSEQ multiplex PCR, lists solely in-frame clones and lacks some. The sample shows over 120,000 clones, 70% to 85% of them seen only once. Sequencing used PBMCs or T cells enriched from blood (not recorded which). Receptor source: a man aged 50 to 59 who had recovered from COVID-19.

The chain carries TRBV11-3 and TRBJ1-1; 8 positions match TRBD1. Germline V gene lookup returns CDR1 SGHNT and CDR2 YENEEA. CDR3 length: 16 amino acids. The trim removed 5 bases at V and 1 base at J, leaving 9 bases unmatched. CDR3 nucleotide sequence: TGTGCCAGCAGCGCCCACCCAGGGGGCCGGAACACTGAAGCTTTCTTT. Amino acid sequence: CASSAHPGGRNTEAFF.

This clone was picked up a small number of times. This chain uses TRBV12-3 or TRBV12-4 with TRBJ1-4; D unresolved. The length of the CDR3 is 13 residues. V lost 3 bases and J lost 8, with 10 bases in between. CDR3 DNA sequence: TGTGCCAGCAGTTTCGTGGCGGGCGAAAAACTGTTTTTT. Protein product: CASSFVAGEKLFF.

The V and J genes are TRBV5-1 and TRBJ2-3, with no clear D. Germline V gene lookup returns CDR1 SGHRS and CDR2 YFSETQ. Trimming left V 4 bases short and J 1 base short, with 7 bases between. This CDR3 region has 13 residues. CDR3 sequence reads: CASSHTGTDTQYF. For the CDR3, the DNA is TGCGCCAGCAGCCATACAGGCACAGATACGCAGTATTTT.

The chain combines TRBV6-2 or TRBV6-3 with TRBJ1-2, with D perhaps matching TRBD1 (5 bases). This CDR3 region has 14 residues. The germline CDR1 and CDR2 sequences are MNHEY and SVGEGT. The V end lost 4 bases, the J end lost 4 bases, and 13 bases lay between the germline ends. The CDR3 sequence: CASSLQGFGYGYTF. For the CDR3, the DNA is TGTGCCAGCAGTTTGCAGGGCTTCGGCTATGGCTACACCTTC.

The V call is TRBV7-2, the J call TRBJ1-1, with D possibly being TRBD1 (5 bases). Trimming removed 5 bases from V and 1 base from J, with 11 bases in between. The CDR3 is 14 amino acids. Germline loops: CDR1 SGHTA, CDR2 FQGNSA. The CDR3 here is CASSPRRGNTEAFF. For the CDR3, the DNA is TGTGCCAGCAGCCCTAGGAGGGGGAACACTGAAGCTTTCTTT.

This clone was recorded only once. V and J are TRBV6-4 and TRBJ2-3; D uncertain. V lost 2 bases and J 5 bases, leaving 8 bases between the germline ends. Germline assignment: CDR1 MRHNA and CDR2 SNTAGT. The CDR3 has 13 amino acids. The CDR3: CASSDGPLDTQYF. The CDR3, as DNA: TGTGCCAGCAGTGACGGCCCGCTAGATACGCAGTATTTT.

J is TRBJ1-2 and V is TRBV19; D not resolved. CDR3 length: 15 residues. Germline loops: CDR1 LNHDA, CDR2 SQIVND (reference sequence). Trimming pared 5 bases from V and 3 bases from J, leaving 16 bases between. In nucleotides, the CDR3 is TGTGCCAGTAGTGAGTCAGGCCCGGCAGACTATGGCTACACCTTC. It translates to CASSESGPADYGYTF.

V gene TRBV12-3 or TRBV12-4 combines with J gene TRBJ1-2; D is possibly TRBD1 (5 bases). This CDR3 is built from 13 residues. The V end was cut by 3 bases, the J end by 4 bases, with 9 bases between. Here the CDR3 reads CASSFQGSYGYTF. CDR3 in DNA: TGTGCCAGCAGTTTCCAGGGCTCCTATGGCTACACCTTC.

The V gene is TRBV4-1, the J gene TRBJ2-3, with 10 nucleotides matching TRBD2. CDR1 is MGHRA and CDR2 is YSYEKL in the germline V gene. V lost 2 bases and J lost 5; bases outside the gene matches: 7. The CDR3 sequence is 16 residues long. CDR3 in amino acids: CASSQRSGGAVDTQYF. The CDR3 region has the DNA TGCGCCAGCAGCCAAAGGAGCGGGGGGGCCGTAGATACGCAGTATTTT.

The V call is TRBV29-1, the J call TRBJ1-1; 7 positions agree with TRBD1. The CDR3 extends over 14 amino acids. The germline gives CDR1 SQVTM, CDR2 ANQGSEA. J lost 0 bases, V lost 3 bases, and 4 bases had no gene match. The CDR3 sequence is CSVDKTGMNTEAFF. CDR3 DNA: TGCAGCGTTGATAAGACAGGGATGAACACTGAAGCTTTCTTT.

The chain has TRBV4-3 and TRBJ2-2; the D is unclear. Germline V lookup: CDR1 LGHNA, CDR2 YSLEER. The CDR3 runs to 15 residues. V lost 4 bases, J lost 0 bases, and 9 bases lay in between. This chain's CDR3 is CASSLSAANTGELFF. DNA of the CDR3: TGCGCCAGCAGCCTATCCGCGGCGAACACCGGGGAGCTGTTTTTT.

This chain connects TRBV7-9 to TRBJ2-5; TRBD1 aligns across 8 bases. Germline assignment: CDR1 SEHNR and CDR2 FQNEAQ (reference sequence). The J segment lost 1 base and the V segment lost 2 bases, leaving 3 bases of the junction unmatched. CDR3 size: 15 residues. The CDR3 nucleotides are TGTGCCAGCAGCTTACAGGGGGCAGTCCAAGAGACCCAGTACTTC. It translates to CASSLQGAVQETQYF.

In its sample, this clone was seen a few times. The genes are TRBV5-6 and TRBJ1-4, with 8 bases identical to TRBD1. Trimming took 3 bases from V and 12 from J; bases not matched to a gene: 10. Germline values: CDR1 SGHDT, CDR2 YYEEEE. The CDR3 runs 14 residues. CDR3 nucleotide sequence: TGTGCCAGCAGCTCAGGACAGGGTTTAGTTGAACTGTTTTTT. Protein product: CASSSGQGLVELFF.

This clone was recorded only once. The chain has TRBV7-2 and TRBJ2-7, with TRBD1 matching over 12 bases. CDR1 is SGHTA and CDR2 is FQGNSA in the germline V gene. The CDR3 length is 15 residues. After removal of 3 bases from V and 5 bases from J, the junction contained 5 bases not matched to a gene. CDR3 nucleotides: TGTGCCAGCAGCTTCGACGGGACAGGGGGCGACGAGCAGTACTTC. It specifies CASSFDGTGGDEQYF. Combining the CDR3 with reference TRBV7-2 and TRBJ2-7 gives the whole variable domain GAGVSQSPSNKVTEKGKDVELRCDPISGHTALYWYRQSLGQGLEFLIYFQGNSAPDKSGLPSDRFSAERTGGSVSTLTIQRTQQEDSAVYLCASSFDGTGGDEQYFGPGTRLTVT.